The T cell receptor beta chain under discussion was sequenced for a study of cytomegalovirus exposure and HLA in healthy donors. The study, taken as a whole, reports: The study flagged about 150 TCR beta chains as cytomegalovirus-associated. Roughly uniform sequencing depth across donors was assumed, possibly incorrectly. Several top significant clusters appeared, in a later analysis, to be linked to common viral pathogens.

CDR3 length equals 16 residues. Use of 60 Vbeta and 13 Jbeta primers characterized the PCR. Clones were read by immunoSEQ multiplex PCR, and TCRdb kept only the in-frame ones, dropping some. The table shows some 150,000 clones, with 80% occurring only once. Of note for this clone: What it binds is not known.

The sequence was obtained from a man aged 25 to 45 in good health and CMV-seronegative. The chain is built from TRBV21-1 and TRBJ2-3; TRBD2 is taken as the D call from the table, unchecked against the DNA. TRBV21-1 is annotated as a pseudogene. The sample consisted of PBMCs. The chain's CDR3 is CASTLNRVLGTDTQYF. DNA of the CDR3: TGTGCCAGCACCCTAAACCGGGTTCTCGGCACAGATACGCAGTATTTT.